The 32 T cell receptor beta chains listed next were all sequenced from one sample in a study of T-cell memory formation after mild COVID-19. TCRdb re-called the 5' RACE reads with MiXCR, one entry per CDR3 protein. The sample lists 550,000 to 700,000 distinct CDR3 sequences; roughly 17% were seen once. The sample was PBMCs or a T cell subset sorted from them (not recorded which). The source of these receptors is an adult woman who had mild COVID-19 (a few samples of this study predate the infection). Cell type and time point are not known.

This clonotype was detected only a few times. The V call is TRBV5-1, the J call TRBJ2-3; D is possibly TRBD2 (5 bases). Trimming removed 3 bases at V and 4 bases at J, with 12 bases between. The CDR3 is 14 residues long. CDR1 is SGHRS and CDR2 is YFSETQ in the germline V gene. DNA for the CDR3: TGCGCCAGCAGCTCCCCGAACGGGGCAGATACGCAGTATTTT. Translating gives CASSSPNGADTQYF. Drawing the rest from reference TRBV5-1 and TRBJ2-3, the complete variable domain is KAGVTQTPRYLIKTRGQQVTLSCSPISGHRSVSWYQQTPGQGLQFLFEYFSETQRNKGNFPGRFSGRQFSNSRSEMNVSTLELGDSALYLCASSSPNGADTQYFGPGTRLTVL.

V is TRBV9 and J is TRBJ1-2; D not resolved. Germline CDR1 is SGDLS and CDR2 is YYNGEE. Trimming took off 3 bases at V and 4 bases at J, with 13 bases between the two ends. The CDR3 is 14 residues long. CDR3 coding DNA: TGTGCCAGCAGCGGGGCCTATTCATCCTATGGCTACACCTTC. This codes for CASSGAYSSYGYTF.

This chain connects TRBV7-8 to TRBJ2-1; D is uncertain. The CDR3 consists of 16 residues. Germline CDR1 reads SGHVS; CDR2 reads FQNEAQ. Trimming removed 5 bases from V and 4 bases from J, with 18 bases in between. CDR3 in DNA: TGTGCCAGCAGCCCAGCCGGGCGATTTAATTACAATGAGCAGTTCTTC. Translating gives CASSPAGRFNYNEQFF.

This clonotype was found a few times. This chain joins TRBV7-3 and TRBJ2-3, with 10 bases identical to TRBD2. CDR1 is SGHTA, CDR2 FQGTGA, per germline. The V gene end was trimmed by 4 bases and the J gene end by 2 bases; junction bases not matched to a gene: 3. The CDR3 sequence is 15 residues long. CDR3 bases: TGTGCCAGCAGCTCGACTAGCGGGCACACAGATACGCAGTATTTT. Its protein is CASSSTSGHTDTQYF. The whole variable domain, filled in from reference TRBV7-3 and TRBJ2-3, reads GAGVSQTPSNKVTEKGKYVELRCDPISGHTALYWYRQSLGQGPEFLIYFQGTGAADDSGLPNDRFFAVRPEGSVSTLKIQRTERGDSAVYLCASSSTSGHTDTQYFGPGTRLTVL.

The sample holds a few counts of this clonotype. The rearrangement joins TRBV30 to TRBJ2-6, with no clear D. Per germline, CDR1 GTSNPN and CDR2 SVGIG (reference sequence). V was trimmed by 0 bases and J by 0 bases, leaving 6 bases between them. The CDR3 contains 15 residues. CDR3 in amino acids: CAWSVGSSGANVLTF. CDR3 nucleotide sequence: TGTGCCTGGAGTGTGGGCAGCTCTGGGGCCAACGTCCTGACTTTC.

V usage is TRBV20-1 and J usage is TRBJ2-1; D perhaps matches TRBD1 (6 bases). Germline CDR1 reads DFQATT; CDR2 reads SNEGSKA (reference sequence). This CDR3 is 13 amino acids long. V lost 6 bases, J lost 2 bases, and 11 bases lay in between. The DNA for the CDR3 is TGCAGTGCCCCAGGGGCTACCTACAATGAGCAGTTCTTC. It is translated as CSAPGATYNEQFF.

This clonotype was counted ten times or more. The chain joins TRBV7-6 to TRBJ2-4, with TRBD1 matching over 9 bases. CDR1 is SGHVS and CDR2 is FNYEAQ in the germline V gene. This CDR3 is 18 amino acids long. V dropped 2 bases and J dropped 8; count of bases not matched to a gene: 16. CDR3 residues: CASSLRIGRGQGRDIQYF. The DNA of the CDR3 is TGTGCCAGCAGCTTAAGGATTGGTAGAGGACAGGGGAGGGACATTCAGTACTTC.

The rearrangement joins TRBV5-1 to TRBJ2-1; TRBD1 agrees at 11 bases. The CDR3 totals 16 residues. CDR1 and CDR2 from the germline V gene are SGHRS and YFSETQ. Trimming at V came to 4 bases and at J to 5 bases, leaving 8 bases not matched to a gene. The CDR3 nucleotides are TGCGCCAGCAGCGGAGTCGGACAGGGGGCGAACAATGAGCAGTTCTTC. This sequence encodes CASSGVGQGANNEQFF.

This clonotype came up a few times. This chain joins TRBV11-1 and TRBJ1-2, with no clear D. The CDR3 runs to 14 residues. Germline-derived CDR1 and CDR2 are SGHAT and FQDESV (reference sequence). V was clipped by 3 bases and J by 8 bases, with 16 bases between them. This chain's CDR3 is CASSFSLRQTGYTF. The CDR3 coding sequence is TGTGCCAGCAGCTTCAGTCTTCGGCAGACAGGCTACACCTTC.

V is TRBV5-1 and J is TRBJ2-5; TRBD2 matches 14 bases. The V segment lost 5 bases and the J segment 4 bases; nucleotides outside the gene matches: 7. From germline, CDR1 is SGHRS and CDR2 YFSETQ. The CDR3 consists of 16 residues. The CDR3 here is CASSLTSGRAGETQYF. CDR3 DNA sequence: TGCGCCAGCAGTTTGACTAGCGGGAGGGCTGGAGAGACCCAGTACTTC.

The J gene is TRBJ1-2, the V gene TRBV30, with D hard to call. Germline V lookup: CDR1 GTSNPN, CDR2 SVGIG (reference sequence). V was shortened by 5 bases and J by 2 bases, with 12 bases between the two germline ends. The CDR3 runs to 13 residues. Here the CDR3 DNA reads TGTGCCTGGGGGAGGCAGCGCAACTATGGCTACACCTTC. Its protein product is CAWGRQRNYGYTF. The entire variable domain, with the rest obtained from reference TRBV30 and TRBJ1-2, is as follows: SQTIHQWPATLVQPVGSPLSLECTVEGTSNPNLYWYRQAAGRGLQLLFYSVGIGQISSEVPQNLSASRPQDRQFILSSKKLLLSDSGFYLCAWGRQRNYGYTFGSGTRLTVV.

This chain uses TRBV5-4 with TRBJ2-3; 8 nucleotides align to TRBD2. Trimming took 3 bases from V and 3 from J; bases not matched to a gene: 6. Germline V gene data show CDR1 as SGHNT and CDR2 as YYREEE (reference sequence). This CDR3 comprises 15 residues. For the CDR3, the DNA is TGTGCCAGCAGCTCGGGGGGGCCGGGTACAGATACGCAGTATTTT. Protein sequence: CASSSGGPGTDTQYF. The variable domain in full, completed from reference TRBV5-4 and TRBJ2-3, reads ETGVTQSPTHLIKTRGQQVTLRCSSQSGHNTVSWYQQALGQGPQFIFQYYREEENGRGNFPPRFSGLQFPNYSSELNVNALELDDSALYLCASSSGGPGTDTQYFGPGTRLTVL.

This clonotype occurred a few times. The chain couples TRBV23-1 to TRBJ2-1; no clear D. TRBV23-1 is an ORF; its function is uncertain. CDR3 length equals 17 residues. The ends were cut back, 4 bases at V and 4 bases at J, with 20 bases in the middle. The chain's CDR3 is CASSRRRGYGLYNEQFF. CDR3 nucleotides: TGCGCCAGCAGTCGGCGTCGAGGTTACGGGCTTTACAATGAGCAGTTCTTC.

This clonotype was seen more than once but under ten times. V and J are TRBV20-1 and TRBJ1-2; 9 bases are a match to TRBD1. V lost 4 bases and J lost 8; bases outside the gene matches: 5. Germline V gene data show CDR1 as DFQATT and CDR2 as SNEGSKA (reference sequence). There are 12 residues in the CDR3. This CDR3 is CSANRGRGGYTF. CDR3 bases: TGCAGTGCTAACAGGGGGCGCGGGGGCTACACCTTC.

The rearrangement joins TRBV27 to TRBJ2-3, with TRBD1 matching over 7 bases. This CDR3 is 17 amino acids long. Per germline, CDR1 MNHEY and CDR2 SMNVEV (reference sequence). V lost 2 bases, J lost 4 bases, and 12 bases stayed unmatched. In DNA, the CDR3 is TGTGCCAGCAGTTTAGGGCTTTCGACAGGGAACCCAGATACGCAGTATTTT. It translates to CASSLGLSTGNPDTQYF.

This chain joins TRBV5-5 and TRBJ2-1; TRBD1 aligns across 9 bases. This CDR3 has 15 residues. Losses at the gene ends were 5 bases for V and 4 bases for J; bases not matched to a gene: 7. In germline, CDR1 is SGHKS, CDR2 YYEKEE (reference sequence). CDR3 amino acids: CASRREGQGYNEQFF. The CDR3 DNA reads as TGTGCCAGCAGACGAGAGGGACAGGGTTACAATGAGCAGTTCTTC.

V gene TRBV10-3 combines with J gene TRBJ1-5, with TRBD1 identical over 9 bases. CDR3 length equals 18 residues. Trimming at V came to 0 bases and at J to 2 bases, leaving 8 bases not matched to a gene. Germline CDR1 reads ENHRY; CDR2 reads SYGVKD. Written as DNA, the CDR3 is TGTGCCATCAGTGAGTCGGGGACAGGGAGGTTGGGCAATCAGCCCCAGCATTTT. It specifies CAISESGTGRLGNQPQHF.

This clonotype appeared many times. V usage is TRBV4-3 and J usage is TRBJ2-7; 8 bases line up with TRBD1. J lost 4 bases, V lost 1 base, and 3 bases had no gene match. The CDR3 totals 14 residues. CDR1 LGHNA and CDR2 YSLEER come from the germline V gene. The CDR3 loop reads CASSQGTGFYEQYF. The CDR3 coding sequence is TGCGCCAGCAGCCAAGGGACAGGGTTTTACGAGCAGTACTTC.

The genes are TRBV30 and TRBJ2-1; the match to TRBD2 covers 9 bases. Germline CDR1 is GTSNPN and CDR2 is SVGIG (reference sequence). The V segment lost 0 bases and the J segment 9 bases; nucleotides outside the gene matches: 3. There are 13 residues in the CDR3. The CDR3: CAWSVRRGGEQFF. The CDR3 DNA reads as TGTGCCTGGAGTGTACGGCGGGGGGGTGAGCAGTTCTTC. The variable domain in full, with the rest retrieved from reference TRBV30 and TRBJ2-1, is SQTIHQWPATLVQPVGSPLSLECTVEGTSNPNLYWYRQAAGRGLQLLFYSVGIGQISSEVPQNLSASRPQDRQFILSSKKLLLSDSGFYLCAWSVRRGGEQFFGPGTRLTVL.

This clonotype occurred a few times. V and J are TRBV10-3 and TRBJ2-4; D may correspond to TRBD1 or TRBD2 (5 bases each). V shed 4 bases and J shed 8 bases, with 18 bases lying between them. The CDR3 contains 15 residues. In germline, CDR1 is ENHRY, CDR2 SYGVKD. DNA for the CDR3: TGTGCCATCAGTGCCAGTGACAGAGGGTTGGACATTCAGTACTTC. Amino acid sequence: CAISASDRGLDIQYF.

The J gene is TRBJ2-2, the V gene TRBV24-1; D is possibly TRBD1 (6 bases). The length of the CDR3 is 15 residues. CDR1 KGHDR and CDR2 SFDVKD come from the germline V gene. Trimming cost V 2 bases and J 7 bases, with 13 bases left between them. CDR3 amino acids: CATSDWAGVHGELFF. The CDR3 DNA follows: TGTGCCACCAGTGATTGGGCAGGGGTTCACGGGGAGCTGTTTTTT.

This clonotype has just a few counts. This chain joins TRBV12-3 or TRBV12-4 and TRBJ2-3; D is possibly TRBD2 (5 bases). V lost 6 bases to trimming and J lost 6 bases, with 13 bases between them. The CDR3 runs 13 residues. CDR3 nucleotide sequence: TGTGCCAGCAGGCCGGCGGAGGAGGATACGCAGTATTTT. This codes for CASRPAEEDTQYF.

This clonotype has a count of ten or more. The chain links TRBV7-2 to TRBJ2-1; D gene unclear. The CDR3 sequence is 15 residues long. Trimming stripped 5 bases from V and 7 bases from J, with 18 bases between. Germline CDR1 is SGHTA and CDR2 is FQGNSA. The CDR3 loop reads CASSPVGWGENEQFF. The DNA for the CDR3 is TGTGCCAGCAGCCCCGTAGGCTGGGGTGAGAATGAGCAGTTCTTC.

This rearrangement joins TRBV20-1 to TRBJ1-1, with TRBD1 matching 8 bases. The germline V gene encodes CDR1 DFQATT and CDR2 SNEGSKA (reference sequence). The CDR3 has 14 residues. Losses at the gene ends were 6 bases for V and 1 base for J; bases not matched to a gene: 7. This CDR3 is CSAQRQGRNTEAFF. CDR3 bases: TGCAGTGCCCAACGACAGGGGAGGAACACTGAAGCTTTCTTT.

This clonotype was observed a handful of times. The CDR3 sequence is CASSQYGGNPSGTQETQYF. The CDR3 bases are TGTGCCAGCTCGCAGTACGGCGGGAACCCCTCAGGCACACAAGAGACCCAGTACTTC. The rearrangement joins TRBV18 to TRBJ2-5; possibly TRBD2 for D (6 bases). V lost 6 bases to trimming and J lost 2 bases, with 28 bases between them. The CDR3 loop spans 19 amino acids. The germline gives CDR1 KGHSH, CDR2 LQKENI.

The V call is TRBV7-3, the J call TRBJ1-1; D is perhaps TRBD1 (5 bases). Germline CDR1 and CDR2: SGHTA and FQGTGA. V shed 0 bases and J shed 0 bases, with 5 bases lying between them. This CDR3 is built from 14 residues. CDR3 protein: CASSLTTVNTEAFF. The CDR3 nucleotides read TGTGCCAGCAGCTTAACGACAGTGAACACTGAAGCTTTCTTT.

V gene TRBV20-1 combines with J gene TRBJ1-5; 10 bases align to TRBD1. Germline V gene sequence: CDR1 DFQATT, CDR2 SNEGSKA (reference sequence). The trim removed 3 bases at V and 7 bases at J, leaving 3 bases unmatched. The CDR3 is 13 amino acids. This CDR3 reads CSARGQGWQPQHF. The CDR3 DNA sequence: TGCAGTGCTAGGGGACAGGGGTGGCAGCCCCAGCATTTT.

This clonotype has more than one count but fewer than ten. The chain uses TRBV4-2 and TRBJ1-1; D perhaps matches TRBD1 (5 bases). The length of the CDR3 is 15 residues. V was cut by 1 base and J by 2 bases, with 11 bases left in between. CDR1 is LGHNA, CDR2 YNFKEQ, per germline. CDR3 DNA: TGTGCCAGCAGCCAAGGAGGCAGGGCTAACACTGAAGCTTTCTTT. Its translation is CASSQGGRANTEAFF.

The chain employs TRBV7-9 and TRBJ1-2, with D possibly matching TRBD1 (5 bases). The germline V and J ends were trimmed by 2 bases and 7 bases, with 14 bases remaining between them. This CDR3 has 14 residues. Germline V gene lookup returns CDR1 SEHNR and CDR2 FQNEAQ (reference sequence). The DNA for the CDR3 is TGTGCCAGCAGCTTAAGTACAGGAGTCAGTGGCTACACCTTC. Amino acids: CASSLSTGVSGYTF.

The chain couples TRBV4-2 to TRBJ1-1, with TRBD1 matching 10 bases. Germline CDR1 and CDR2: LGHNA and YNFKEQ. V lost 2 bases and J lost 2; bases outside the gene matches: 14. The CDR3 is 19 amino acids. CDR3 DNA sequence: TGTGCCAGCAGCCAAAGGGGAACCGCCGGGACAGGGGCCAACACTGAAGCTTTCTTT. Translating gives CASSQRGTAGTGANTEAFF.

The gene calls are TRBV5-6 and TRBJ2-7; 7 bases match TRBD1. V lost 3 bases, J lost 7 bases, and 7 bases stayed unmatched. There are 13 residues in the CDR3. The V gene's germline CDR1 is SGHDT and CDR2 YYEEEE. The CDR3 loop reads CASSWDSLGEQYF. In DNA form, the CDR3 reads TGTGCCAGCAGCTGGGACAGCCTTGGGGAGCAGTACTTC. The full variable domain, its missing parts supplied by reference TRBV5-6 and TRBJ2-7, is DAGVTQSPTHLIKTRGQQVTLRCSPKSGHDTVSWYQQALGQGPQFIFQYYEEEERQRGNFPDRFSGHQFPNYSSELNVNALLLGDSALYLCASSWDSLGEQYFGPGTRLTVT.

The chain combines TRBV5-5 with TRBJ2-7; D not certain. This CDR3 region has 14 residues. Trimming shortened V by 2 bases and J by 3 bases, and 12 bases separated the two germline ends. Per the germline V gene, CDR1 is SGHKS and CDR2 is YYEKEE (reference sequence). The CDR3 DNA reads as TGTGCCAGCAGCTTTTCGGCTGCAATCTACGAGCAGTACTTC. As protein: CASSFSAAIYEQYF. The full variable domain, rest sourced from reference TRBV5-5 and TRBJ2-7, is DAGVTQSPTHLIKTRGQQVTLRCSPISGHKSVSWYQQVLGQGPQFIFQYYEKEERGRGNFPDRFSARQFPNYSSELNVNALLLGDSALYLCASSFSAAIYEQYFGPGTRLTVT.